The 28 T cell receptor beta chains presented below share a single source sample, sequenced in a study of graft-versus-host responses after intestinal transplantation. These receptors' targets are unknown. The protocol was immunoSEQ multiplex PCR, while the TCRdb copy is restricted to in-frame clones and leaves out a portion. The table has 98,000 or so clones, about 90% seen once. Specimen: unstimulated CD4+ T cells sorted from spleen or lymph node cells, collected before intestinal transplant. These receptors were taken from a human donor who received an intestinal transplant.

The rearrangement uses TRBV28 and TRBJ2-7, with 8 bases fitting TRBD1. Per germline, CDR1 MDHEN and CDR2 SYDVKM. V was clipped by 5 bases and J by 1 base; unmatched bases: 7. This CDR3 region has 15 residues. The CDR3 DNA sequence: TGTGCCAGCAGTCCACCCGGGACAGGTTCCTACGAGCAGTACTTC. Translating it yields CASSPPGTGSYEQYF.

This chain uses TRBV7-2 with TRBJ1-1; the D is unclear. This CDR3 is built from 14 residues. In germline, CDR1 is SGHTA, CDR2 FQGNSA. V was trimmed by 6 bases and J by 2 bases, leaving 13 bases between them. This CDR3 reads CASSKTSGNTEAFF. The CDR3 bases are TGTGCCAGCAGTAAGACGTCGGGTAACACTGAAGCTTTCTTT.

This clone was seen once. The rearrangement links TRBV18 to TRBJ2-2; D gene uncertain. The CDR3 has 14 residues. Looked up from germline, CDR1 is KGHSH and CDR2 is LQKENI. Trimming shortened V by 3 bases and J by 2 bases, and 7 bases separated the two germline ends. This CDR3 is CASSPDQNTGELFF. In DNA, the CDR3 is TGTGCCAGCTCACCGGACCAAAACACCGGGGAGCTGTTTTTT.

The V gene is TRBV5-1, the J gene TRBJ1-2; D unclear. The ends were cut back, 4 bases at V and 4 bases at J, with 17 bases in the middle. Germline V lookup: CDR1 SGHRS, CDR2 YFSETQ. The CDR3 runs 15 residues. CDR3 coding DNA: TGCGCCAGCAGCAAAGCCCTCACTAACACCTATGGCTACACCTTC. Translating it yields CASSKALTNTYGYTF.

This clone appeared once. V and J are TRBV20-1 and TRBJ2-3; D is ambiguous. The CDR3 consists of 11 residues. V lost 0 bases and J 4 bases, leaving 2 bases between the germline ends. Germline V gene sequence: CDR1 DFQATT, CDR2 SNEGSKA (reference sequence). CDR3 bases: TGCAGTGCTAGAGATTCAGATACGCAGTATTTT. It specifies CSARDSDTQYF.

The chain joins TRBV28 to TRBJ1-3; unclear D gene. The ends were cut back, 5 bases at V and 0 bases at J, with 14 bases in the middle. This CDR3 is built from 16 residues. Germline V lookup: CDR1 MDHEN, CDR2 SYDVKM. The CDR3 is CASSPSVGSSGNTIYF. The CDR3 DNA is TGTGCCAGCAGTCCATCAGTTGGCAGCTCTGGAAACACCATATATTTT.

The chain carries TRBV7-9 and TRBJ1-6; D call uncertain. This CDR3 spans 12 amino acids. Germline V lookup: CDR1 SEHNR, CDR2 FQNEAQ (reference sequence). Trimming shortened V by 8 bases and J by 10 bases, and 12 bases separated the two germline ends. CDR3: CASGSPESPLHF. CDR3 in DNA: TGTGCCAGCGGATCGCCCGAATCACCCCTCCACTTT.

V usage is TRBV11-2 and J usage is TRBJ1-4; possibly TRBD1 for D (5 bases). The V end lost 3 bases, the J end lost 0 bases, and 8 bases lay between the germline ends. This CDR3 contains 15 residues. Germline loops: CDR1 SGHAT, CDR2 FQNNGV. CDR3 in amino acids: CASSFSRATNEKLFF. CDR3 coding DNA: TGTGCCAGCAGCTTCTCCAGGGCAACTAATGAAAAACTGTTTTTT.

As regards this clone: Other DNA sequences from this sample encode an identical CDR3 as well. The chain links TRBV5-1 to TRBJ1-5, with 9 nucleotides matching TRBD1. CDR3 length: 15 residues. V lost 4 bases and J lost 1; bases outside the gene matches: 3. Germline V gene sequence: CDR1 SGHRS, CDR2 YFSETQ. The CDR3 loop reads CASSIGTGSNQPQHF. As DNA, the CDR3 is TGCGCCAGCAGCATCGGGACAGGGAGCAATCAGCCCCAGCATTTT.

The CDR3 DNA reads as TGTGCCCTTACCTCCGGGACAGGGCTTAAAGAGACCCAGTACTTC. It yields the protein CALTSGTGLKETQYF. The genes are TRBV7-9 and TRBJ2-5; 9 bases line up with TRBD1. The CDR3 consists of 15 residues. V lost 11 bases and J lost 3; bases outside the gene matches: 13. Germline lookup yields CDR1 SEHNR and CDR2 FQNEAQ (reference sequence).

CDR3 sequence reads: CASSEPLGYEQYF. The DNA of the CDR3 is TGTGCCAGCAGTGAGCCTCTCGGGTACGAGCAGTACTTC. This chain links TRBV6-5 with TRBJ2-7; D gene ambiguous. This CDR3 is 13 amino acids long. Germline assignment: CDR1 MNHEY and CDR2 SVGAGI. Trimming pared 5 bases from V and 4 bases from J, leaving 12 bases between.

The chain joins TRBV6-5 to TRBJ2-7; TRBD2 aligns across 7 bases. J gave up 3 bases and V 2 bases, and 7 bases lay outside the gene matches. The germline gives CDR1 MNHEY, CDR2 SVGAGI. The CDR3 length is 15 residues. The CDR3 sequence is CASSYRGGGIYEQYF. The CDR3, as DNA: TGTGCCAGCAGTTACCGGGGCGGGGGAATCTACGAGCAGTACTTC.

The J gene is TRBJ1-1, the V gene TRBV4-2; tentative D call: TRBD1 (6 bases). V lost 0 bases and J lost 1, with 9 bases in between. The CDR3 runs 15 residues. The germline CDR1 and CDR2 sequences are LGHNA and YNFKEQ. In DNA form, the CDR3 reads TGTGCCAGCAGCCAAGATGGGACACGGAACACTGAAGCTTTCTTT. This sequence encodes CASSQDGTRNTEAFF.

CDR3 region: CASSPLAGGAYNEQFF. The CDR3 nucleotides read TGTGCCAGCAGCCCTTTGGCGGGGGGGGCGTACAATGAGCAGTTCTTC. This chain links TRBV5-4 with TRBJ2-1; 9 bases match TRBD2. The CDR3 runs to 16 residues. V trimming: 4 bases; J trimming: 4 bases; junction bases outside the gene matches: 9. The germline gives CDR1 SGHNT, CDR2 YYREEE (reference sequence). The full variable domain, its missing parts supplied by reference TRBV5-4 and TRBJ2-1, is ETGVTQSPTHLIKTRGQQVTLRCSSQSGHNTVSWYQQALGQGPQFIFQYYREEENGRGNFPPRFSGLQFPNYSSELNVNALELDDSALYLCASSPLAGGAYNEQFFGPGTRLTVL.

This clone showed up just once. V usage is TRBV7-6 and J usage is TRBJ2-1; unclear D gene. Trimming cost V 2 bases and J 7 bases, with 6 bases left between them. This CDR3 spans 12 amino acids. Germline V gene sequence: CDR1 SGHVS, CDR2 FNYEAQ. DNA of the CDR3: TGTGCCAGCAGCTTAAGGTGGAATGAGCAGTTCTTC. Translating gives CASSLRWNEQFF.

The V gene is TRBV5-6, the J gene TRBJ2-1; a weak D match, TRBD2 (6 bases). Germline CDR1 and CDR2: SGHDT and YYEEEE. CDR3 length: 16 residues. The V gene lost 2 bases and the J gene lost 3 bases, with 15 bases spanning the gap. In DNA form, the CDR3 reads TGTGCCAGCAGCTTCCCGGACGGCGGGGTCTACAATGAGCAGTTCTTC. It specifies CASSFPDGGVYNEQFF.

This clone has only a few counts. The chain has TRBV5-4 and TRBJ2-7, with TRBD1 matching over 12 bases. The trim removed 4 bases at V and 6 bases at J, leaving 8 bases unmatched. This CDR3 comprises 15 residues. Germline V gene sequence: CDR1 SGHNT, CDR2 YYREEE (reference sequence). CDR3 bases: TGTGCCAGCAGCGGATCCGGGACAGGGGGCTTCGAGCAGTACTTC. Translating it yields CASSGSGTGGFEQYF.

Regarding this clone: The sample holds other DNA sequences that translate to the same CDR3. The gene calls are TRBV18 and TRBJ2-7, with 10 bases fitting TRBD1. J gave up 4 bases and V 2 bases, and 2 bases lay outside the gene matches. This CDR3 comprises 14 residues. CDR1 KGHSH and CDR2 LQKENI come from the germline V gene. CDR3 sequence (DNA): TGTGCCAGCTCACCAGGGACAGGGGATTACGAGCAGTACTTC. Residues: CASSPGTGDYEQYF.

The chain uses TRBV28 and TRBJ1-5; D may be TRBD1 (5 bases). The V and J ends lost 5 bases and 6 bases respectively, with 14 bases between them. The CDR3 has 14 residues. The germline gives CDR1 MDHEN, CDR2 SYDVKM. This CDR3 is CASSRGRWGQPQHF. CDR3 coding DNA: TGTGCCAGCAGTAGGGGACGATGGGGTCAGCCCCAGCATTTT.

This sequence joins TRBV7-2 and TRBJ1-3; unclear D gene. The CDR3 runs 13 residues. Trimming took off 2 bases at V and 9 bases at J, with 11 bases between the two ends. Germline V CDR1 and CDR2: SGHTA, FQGNSA. This CDR3 is CASSLPWEGTIYF. DNA for the CDR3: TGTGCCAGCAGCTTACCCTGGGAAGGCACCATATATTTT.

V usage is TRBV9 and J usage is TRBJ2-3, with D possibly matching TRBD1 (5 bases). Looked up from germline, CDR1 is SGDLS and CDR2 is YYNGEE. CDR3 length: 12 amino acids. V lost 4 bases and J lost 4, with 7 bases in between. The CDR3 spells CASSPGSDTQYF. The CDR3 DNA is TGTGCCAGCAGCCCAGGGTCAGATACGCAGTATTTT.

The chain recombines TRBV2 with TRBJ1-1; 7 bases fit TRBD1. V lost 3 bases and J lost 5; bases outside the gene matches: 3. CDR1 SNHLY and CDR2 FYNNEI come from the germline V gene. The CDR3 contains 13 residues. CDR3 bases: TGTGCCAGCAGTGATGAGGGGGCGACTGAAGCTTTCTTT. This sequence encodes CASSDEGATEAFF.

The gene calls are TRBV29-1 and TRBJ2-7; D is unresolved. The CDR3 is made up of 11 amino acids. The V gene lost 1 base and the J gene lost 3 bases, with 4 bases spanning the gap. Germline values: CDR1 SQVTM, CDR2 ANQGSEA. CDR3 loop: CSVEGGYEQYF. The CDR3 bases are TGCAGCGTTGAAGGGGGCTACGAGCAGTACTTC.

This clone has just one count. The rearrangement joins TRBV10-2 to TRBJ2-1; 10 bases agree with TRBD2. V trimming: 3 bases; J trimming: 5 bases; junction bases outside the gene matches: 7. Germline loops: CDR1 WSHSY, CDR2 SAAADI. The CDR3 consists of 16 residues. The CDR3 bases are TGCGCCAGCAGTGATAGCGGGGGGATAAGGGACAATGAGCAGTTCTTC. It is translated as CASSDSGGIRDNEQFF.

This clone was detected only once. The chain couples TRBV10-2 to TRBJ2-2; 15 bases match TRBD2. This CDR3 spans 15 amino acids. The trim removed 7 bases at V and 7 bases at J, leaving 4 bases unmatched. Germline V lookup: CDR1 WSHSY, CDR2 SAAADI. The chain's CDR3 is CASTGLAGGNGELFF. The CDR3, as DNA: TGCGCCAGCACCGGACTAGCGGGAGGGAACGGGGAGCTGTTTTTT.

Judged by abundance, this clone is medium-sized. V usage is TRBV5-4 and J usage is TRBJ1-6; D uncertain. Germline values: CDR1 SGHNT, CDR2 YYREEE (reference sequence). Between the trimmed V and J ends, which lost 4 bases and 0 bases, there was a span of 8 bases. The CDR3 runs to 15 residues. CDR3 region: CASSQRYSYNSPLHF. The CDR3 nucleotides are TGTGCCAGCAGCCAGCGATACTCCTATAATTCACCCCTCCACTTT. Complete variable domain (other parts from reference TRBV5-4 and TRBJ1-6): ETGVTQSPTHLIKTRGQQVTLRCSSQSGHNTVSWYQQALGQGPQFIFQYYREEENGRGNFPPRFSGLQFPNYSSELNVNALELDDSALYLCASSQRYSYNSPLHFGNGTRLTVT.

The CDR3: CASREQGSYEQYF. The DNA of the CDR3 is TGTGCCAGCAGAGAACAGGGCTCCTACGAGCAGTACTTC. V is TRBV2 and J is TRBJ2-7, with a possible D match to TRBD1 (6 bases). The V end was cut by 6 bases, the J end by 0 bases, with 9 bases between. Germline CDR1 is SNHLY and CDR2 is FYNNEI. This CDR3 has 13 amino acids.

The chain links TRBV2 to TRBJ2-3; TRBD2 aligns across 10 bases. V gave up 5 bases and J gave up 3 bases; unmatched junction bases: 2. Germline CDR1 and CDR2: SNHLY and FYNNEI. The length of the CDR3 is 14 residues. The CDR3 nucleotides read TGTGCCAGCAGTCCACTAGCGGGAACAGATACGCAGTATTTT. As protein: CASSPLAGTDTQYF.